The 21 T cell receptor beta chains reported below all come from one sample, sequenced in a study of blood T cell repertoires in COVID-19. Sequencing was performed with immunoSEQ multiplex PCR; in TCRdb, only in-frame clones are kept and a portion is missing. The table lists 100,000 or so clones, around 87% of them singletons. The sample consisted of peripheral blood. The receptors derive from a woman aged 30 to 39 with acute or convalescent COVID-19.

This chain uses TRBV27 with TRBJ2-6, with TRBD1 matching 8 bases. This CDR3 spans 19 amino acids. Germline V CDR1 and CDR2: MNHEY, SMNVEV (reference sequence). Trimming took 2 bases from V and 2 from J; bases not matched to a gene: 11. The CDR3 here is CASSLKGTGVPTGANVLTF. In DNA form, the CDR3 reads TGTGCCAGCAGTTTAAAAGGGACAGGCGTCCCCACTGGGGCCAACGTCCTGACTTTC.

The rearrangement uses TRBV7-8 and TRBJ2-2, with D possibly TRBD1 on 8 matching bases. Germline assignment: CDR1 SGHVS and CDR2 FQNEAQ. The ends were cut back, 4 bases at V and 4 bases at J, with 16 bases in the middle. The CDR3 runs 16 residues. The CDR3 loop reads CASSYLQGEGTGELFF. The CDR3 DNA follows: TGTGCCAGCAGCTATTTACAGGGGGAGGGCACCGGGGAGCTGTTTTTT. Together with reference TRBV7-8 and TRBJ2-2, the CDR3 gives the full variable domain: GAGVSQSPRYKVAKRGQDVALRCDPISGHVSLFWYQQALGQGPEFLTYFQNEAQLDKSGLPSDRFFAERPEGSVSTLKIQRTQQEDSAVYLCASSYLQGEGTGELFFGEGSRLTVL.

The chain carries TRBV30 and TRBJ2-1; 9 bases line up with TRBD1. This CDR3 contains 16 residues. Germline V gene lookup returns CDR1 GTSNPN and CDR2 SVGIG (reference sequence). V shed 0 bases, J shed 9 bases, and the junction held 12 bases outside the gene matches. The CDR3 bases are TGTGCCTGGAGTGTACTCAGGACAGGGGCTTTTATTGAGCAGTTCTTC. It is translated as CAWSVLRTGAFIEQFF.

The CDR3 is CASSLAGTPGYGYTF. The CDR3 bases are TGTGCCAGCAGCTTAGCCGGGACACCAGGGTATGGCTACACCTTC. V gene TRBV7-2 combines with J gene TRBJ1-2; the D gene is possibly TRBD1 (6 bases). Trimming cost V 0 bases and J 5 bases, with 13 bases left between them. CDR1 SGHTA and CDR2 FQGNSA come from the germline V gene. The CDR3 is 15 residues long.

This clone was seen once. V usage is TRBV3-1 (or the pseudogene TRBV3-2) and J usage is TRBJ1-5; D may be TRBD1 (5 bases). CDR1 and CDR2 from the germline V gene are LGHDT and YNNKEL (reference sequence). The CDR3 runs to 14 residues. V was trimmed by 4 bases and J by 3 bases, leaving 10 bases between them. This CDR3 reads CASSLDSTNQPQHF. The CDR3 DNA sequence: TGTGCCAGCAGCCTCGACAGCACCAATCAGCCCCAGCATTTT.

The genes are TRBV6-1 and TRBJ2-2; TRBD2 matches at 7 bases. The CDR3 has 15 amino acids. The V gene end was trimmed by 6 bases and the J gene end by 4 bases; junction bases not matched to a gene: 8. Looked up from germline, CDR1 is MNHNS and CDR2 is SASEGT. In DNA, the CDR3 is TGTGCCAGCAGGGGGGGGACTACCTCCACCGGGGAGCTGTTTTTT. Encoded protein: CASRGGTTSTGELFF.

This chain connects TRBV29-1 to TRBJ2-7; 7 bases match TRBD2. Germline lookup yields CDR1 SQVTM and CDR2 ANQGSEA. Trimming at V came to 2 bases and at J to 6 bases, leaving 10 bases not matched to a gene. CDR3 length: 14 residues. The CDR3 is CSVESPRTGGEQYF. The CDR3 DNA sequence: TGCAGCGTTGAATCGCCCCGAACGGGGGGCGAGCAGTACTTC.

This clone was detected once. The genes are TRBV7-8 and TRBJ1-5; no definite D call. The CDR3 has 16 amino acids. V lost 1 base and J 1 base, leaving 11 bases between the germline ends. CDR1 is SGHVS and CDR2 is FQNEAQ in the germline V gene. The CDR3 bases are TGTGCCAGCAGCTTAGGTTCCAGAAACAGCAATCAGCCCCAGCATTTT. It translates to CASSLGSRNSNQPQHF.

The chain joins TRBV28 to TRBJ1-5; D remains ambiguous. This CDR3 has 14 residues. Germline values: CDR1 MDHEN, CDR2 SYDVKM. V was cut by 2 bases and J by 4 bases, with 9 bases left in between. CDR3 nucleotide sequence: TGTGCCAGCAGTTTAGGTGGCCCTAATCAGCCCCAGCATTTT. It encodes CASSLGGPNQPQHF.

The chain links TRBV27 to TRBJ2-3, with a possible D match to TRBD1 (6 bases). There are 15 residues in the CDR3. CDR1 and CDR2 (germline): MNHEY, SMNVEV (reference sequence). Trimming took 2 bases from V and 0 from J, leaving 9 bases between them. The CDR3 protein is CASSLRQASTDTQYF. The CDR3 nucleotides are TGTGCCAGCAGTTTACGACAGGCTAGCACAGATACGCAGTATTTT.

This clone appeared a few times. The chain joins TRBV28 to TRBJ1-5; the D gene is possibly TRBD1 (5 bases). Germline V gene lookup returns CDR1 MDHEN and CDR2 SYDVKM. V dropped 3 bases and J dropped 0 bases, with 18 bases sitting between them. There are 18 residues in the CDR3. This chain's CDR3 is CASSFSPQAGYSNQPQHF. The CDR3 DNA follows: TGTGCCAGCAGTTTTTCCCCCCAGGCAGGGTATAGCAATCAGCCCCAGCATTTT.

V and J are TRBV28 and TRBJ1-2; 8 bases align to TRBD1. The ends lost 2 bases at V and 7 bases at J; junction bases unmatched: 9. The CDR3 totals 15 residues. Germline V gene lookup returns CDR1 MDHEN and CDR2 SYDVKM. CDR3 protein: CASSLGGQGGVGYTF. In nucleotides, the CDR3 is TGTGCCAGCAGTTTAGGTGGACAGGGAGGGGTTGGCTACACCTTC.

The chain links TRBV5-1 to TRBJ1-1; 7 bases map to TRBD1. CDR3 length: 16 residues. Trimming removed 4 bases from V and 3 bases from J; junction bases left unmatched: 12. Germline V gene lookup returns CDR1 SGHRS and CDR2 YFSETQ. CDR3 sequence: CASSPQNVGGYTEAFF. In nucleotides, the CDR3 is TGCGCCAGCAGCCCGCAGAACGTAGGGGGCTACACTGAAGCTTTCTTT.

The V call is TRBV27, the J call TRBJ2-2, with TRBD1 as a possible D gene (5 bases). Germline lookup yields CDR1 MNHEY and CDR2 SMNVEV (reference sequence). The CDR3 is 14 residues long. The V gene lost 3 bases and the J gene lost 6 bases, with 11 bases spanning the gap. The CDR3 DNA reads as TGTGCCAGCAGTTTGGCCCCAGGGTCCGGGGAGCTGTTTTTT. It is translated as CASSLAPGSGELFF.

The gene calls are TRBV12-3 or TRBV12-4 and TRBJ2-7; tentative D call: TRBD1 (5 bases). With 5 bases removed from V and 4 bases from J, the gap between germline ends came to 9 bases. The CDR3 sequence is 12 residues long. The CDR3 reads CASSPDKYEQYF. In DNA form, the CDR3 reads TGTGCCAGCAGTCCGGACAAATACGAGCAGTACTTC.

The chain employs TRBV5-1 and TRBJ1-2, with 7 nucleotides matching TRBD1. Germline assignment: CDR1 SGHRS and CDR2 YFSETQ. The CDR3 loop spans 15 amino acids. With V trimmed by 0 bases and J by 3 bases, 5 bases remained unmatched. The CDR3 DNA reads as TGCGCCAGCAGCTTGGAGGAGGGGGCTGACTATGGCTACACCTTC. Its protein is CASSLEEGADYGYTF.

CDR3 loop: CASSTGSREAFF. The CDR3 region has the DNA TGTGCCAGCAGTACAGGGAGTCGTGAAGCTTTCTTT. The gene calls are TRBV28 and TRBJ1-1; D may be TRBD1 (6 bases). This CDR3 is built from 12 residues. Trimming removed 5 bases from V and 7 bases from J, with 11 bases in between. Germline V gene lookup returns CDR1 MDHEN and CDR2 SYDVKM. The complete variable domain, with remaining parts taken from reference TRBV28 and TRBJ1-1, reads DVKVTQSSRYLVKRTGEKVFLECVQDMDHENMFWYRQDPGLGLRLIYFSYDVKMKEKGDIPEGYSVSREKKERFSLILESASTNQTSMYLCASSTGSREAFFGQGTRLTVV.

The chain couples TRBV2 to TRBJ2-3; D gene uncertain. The V gene lost 7 bases and the J gene lost 2 bases, with 13 bases spanning the gap. This CDR3 is 14 amino acids long. Germline V gives CDR1 SNHLY, CDR2 FYNNEI. This chain's CDR3 is CASIVAGDTDTQYF. The CDR3 region has the DNA TGTGCCAGCATTGTGGCAGGCGACACAGATACGCAGTATTTT.

The V call is TRBV18, the J call TRBJ1-1; 7 bases are shared with TRBD1. The germline V gene has CDR1 KGHSH and CDR2 LQKENI. J lost 6 bases, V lost 3 bases, and 13 bases had no gene match. The CDR3 length is 16 residues. The CDR3 region has the DNA TGTGCCAGCTCACCGGGACTGACAGGGAGAGGGGCTGAAGCTTTCTTT. Its protein product is CASSPGLTGRGAEAFF.

Concerning this clone itself: Sequence at one end of the junction differs from germline and may be a read error. CDR3 residues: CASSPTGEPYFSALHF. The CDR3 DNA reads TGTGCCAGCTCACCGACGGGGGAGCCCTATTTTTCAGCCCTCCACTTT. The chain employs TRBV18 and TRBJ1-6; tentatively, D is TRBD1 (5 bases). Per the germline V gene, CDR1 is KGHSH and CDR2 is LQKENI. CDR3 size: 16 residues.

The chain is built from TRBV6-5 and TRBJ1-6, with 8 bases identical to TRBD1. Losses at the gene ends were 4 bases for V and 9 bases for J; bases not matched to a gene: 8. The CDR3 length is 15 residues. CDR1 is MNHEY, CDR2 SVGAGI, per germline. The CDR3 region is CASSSPGQEASPLHF. The DNA for the CDR3 is TGTGCCAGCAGTTCCCCGGGACAGGAGGCTTCACCCCTCCACTTT.